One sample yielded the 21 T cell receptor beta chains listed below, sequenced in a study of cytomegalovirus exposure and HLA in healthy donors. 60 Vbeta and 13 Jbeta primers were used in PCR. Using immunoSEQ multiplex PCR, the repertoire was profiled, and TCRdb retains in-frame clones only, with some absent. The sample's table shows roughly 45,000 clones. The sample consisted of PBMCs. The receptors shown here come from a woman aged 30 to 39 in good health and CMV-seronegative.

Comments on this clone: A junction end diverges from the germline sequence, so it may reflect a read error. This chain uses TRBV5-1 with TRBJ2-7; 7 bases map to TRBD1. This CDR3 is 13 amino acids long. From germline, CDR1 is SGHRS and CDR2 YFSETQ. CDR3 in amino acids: CASSSPTGYEQSF. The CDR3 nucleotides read TGCGCCAGCAGCTCGCCGACAGGGTACGAGCAGTCCTTC. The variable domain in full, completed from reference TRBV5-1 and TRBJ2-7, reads KAGVTQTPRYLIKTRGQQVTLSCSPISGHRSVSWYQQTPGQGLQFLFEYFSETQRNKGNFPGRFSGRQFSNSRSEMNVSTLELGDSALYLCASSSPTGYEQSFGPGTRLTVT.

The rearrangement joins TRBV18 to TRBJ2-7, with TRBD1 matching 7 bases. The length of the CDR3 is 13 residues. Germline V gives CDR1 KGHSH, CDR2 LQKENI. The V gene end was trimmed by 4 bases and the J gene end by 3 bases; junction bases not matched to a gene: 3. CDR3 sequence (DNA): TGTGCCAGCTCACTGGACAGGAGCTACGAGCAGTACTTC. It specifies CASSLDRSYEQYF.

The CDR3 DNA is TGTGCCAGCAGCTTAGTGGGGGGAGGGTTCTACGAGCAGTACTTC. This codes for CASSLVGGGFYEQYF. The genes are TRBV7-2 and TRBJ2-7; the match to TRBD2 covers 7 bases. This CDR3 is 15 amino acids long. CDR1 is SGHTA, CDR2 FQGNSA, per germline. Trimming took 1 base from V and 3 from J; bases not matched to a gene: 6.

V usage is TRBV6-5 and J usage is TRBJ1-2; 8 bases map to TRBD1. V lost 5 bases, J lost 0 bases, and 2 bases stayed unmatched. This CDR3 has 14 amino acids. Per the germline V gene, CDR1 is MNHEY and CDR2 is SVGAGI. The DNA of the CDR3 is TGTGCCAGCAGTACGACAGGGGCTAACTATGGCTACACCTTC. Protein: CASSTTGANYGYTF.

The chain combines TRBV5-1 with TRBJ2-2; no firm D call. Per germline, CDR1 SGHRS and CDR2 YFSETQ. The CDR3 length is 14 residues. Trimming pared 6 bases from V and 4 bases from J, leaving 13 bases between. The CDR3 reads CASNLVGRTGELFF. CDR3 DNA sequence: TGCGCCAGCAATCTGGTGGGCCGCACCGGGGAGCTGTTTTTT.

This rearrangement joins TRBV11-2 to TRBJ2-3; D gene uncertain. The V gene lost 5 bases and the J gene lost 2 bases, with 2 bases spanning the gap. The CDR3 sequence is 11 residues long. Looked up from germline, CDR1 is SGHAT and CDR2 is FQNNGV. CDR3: CASSHTDTQYF. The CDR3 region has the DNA TGTGCCAGCAGCCACACAGATACGCAGTATTTT.

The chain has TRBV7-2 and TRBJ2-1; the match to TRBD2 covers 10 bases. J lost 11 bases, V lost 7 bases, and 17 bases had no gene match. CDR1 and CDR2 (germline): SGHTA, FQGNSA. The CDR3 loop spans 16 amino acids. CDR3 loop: CASTRAETSGTQKQFF. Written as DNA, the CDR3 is TGTGCCAGCACCCGAGCCGAAACTAGCGGGACCCAGAAGCAGTTCTTC. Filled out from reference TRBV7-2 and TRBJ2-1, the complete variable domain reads GAGVSQSPSNKVTEKGKDVELRCDPISGHTALYWYRQSLGQGLEFLIYFQGNSAPDKSGLPSDRFSAERTGGSVSTLTIQRTQQEDSAVYLCASTRAETSGTQKQFFGPGTRLTVL.

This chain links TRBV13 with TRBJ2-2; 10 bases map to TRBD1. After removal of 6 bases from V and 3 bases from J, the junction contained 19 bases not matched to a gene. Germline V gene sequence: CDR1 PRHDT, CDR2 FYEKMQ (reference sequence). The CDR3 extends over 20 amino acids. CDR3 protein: CASRYAGDRGSKRDTGELFF. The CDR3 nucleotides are TGTGCCAGCAGATATGCGGGGGACAGGGGCTCCAAGAGGGACACCGGGGAGCTGTTTTTT.

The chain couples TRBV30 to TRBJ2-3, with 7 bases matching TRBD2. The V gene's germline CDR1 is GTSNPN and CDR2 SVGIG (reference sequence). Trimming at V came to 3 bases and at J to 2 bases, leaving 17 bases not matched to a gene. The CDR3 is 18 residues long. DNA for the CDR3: TGTGCCTGGAGGGATCGAGGCACGGCGGGAGCCCCCACAGATACGCAGTATTTT. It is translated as CAWRDRGTAGAPTDTQYF. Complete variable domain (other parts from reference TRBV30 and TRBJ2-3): SQTIHQWPATLVQPVGSPLSLECTVEGTSNPNLYWYRQAAGRGLQLLFYSVGIGQISSEVPQNLSASRPQDRQFILSSKKLLLSDSGFYLCAWRDRGTAGAPTDTQYFGPGTRLTVL.

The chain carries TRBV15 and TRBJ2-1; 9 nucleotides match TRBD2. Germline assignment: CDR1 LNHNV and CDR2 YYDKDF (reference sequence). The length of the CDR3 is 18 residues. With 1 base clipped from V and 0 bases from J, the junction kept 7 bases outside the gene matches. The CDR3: CATSRGGREGSSYNEQFF. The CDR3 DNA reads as TGTGCCACCAGCAGAGGAGGGCGGGAGGGGAGCTCCTACAATGAGCAGTTCTTC.

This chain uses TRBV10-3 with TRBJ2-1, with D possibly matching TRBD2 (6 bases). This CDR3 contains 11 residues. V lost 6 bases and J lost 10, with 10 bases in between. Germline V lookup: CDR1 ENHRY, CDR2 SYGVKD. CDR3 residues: CAIRGLREQFF. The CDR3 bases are TGTGCCATCAGGGGACTCCGGGAGCAGTTCTTC.

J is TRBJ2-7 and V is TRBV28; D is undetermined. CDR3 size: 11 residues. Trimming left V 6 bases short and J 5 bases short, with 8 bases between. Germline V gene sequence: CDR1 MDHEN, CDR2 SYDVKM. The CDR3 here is CASSPRDEQYF. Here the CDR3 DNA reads TGTGCCAGCAGCCCGCGCGACGAGCAGTACTTC. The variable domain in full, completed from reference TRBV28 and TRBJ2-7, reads DVKVTQSSRYLVKRTGEKVFLECVQDMDHENMFWYRQDPGLGLRLIYFSYDVKMKEKGDIPEGYSVSREKKERFSLILESASTNQTSMYLCASSPRDEQYFGPGTRLTVT.

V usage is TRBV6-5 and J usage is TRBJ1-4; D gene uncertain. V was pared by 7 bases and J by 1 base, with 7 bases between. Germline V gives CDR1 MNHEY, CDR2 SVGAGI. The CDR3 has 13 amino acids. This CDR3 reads CASTGGTNEKLFF. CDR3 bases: TGTGCCAGCACGGGAGGAACTAATGAAAAACTGTTTTTT.

CDR3 amino acids: CASSQVLGDYGYTF. CDR3 coding DNA: TGTGCCAGCAGCCAAGTGCTAGGGGACTATGGCTACACCTTC. This chain links TRBV4-2 with TRBJ1-2; D might be TRBD1 (5 bases). The CDR3 extends over 14 amino acids. V lost 1 base and J 3 bases, leaving 9 bases between the germline ends. Germline V gene data show CDR1 as LGHNA and CDR2 as YNFKEQ.

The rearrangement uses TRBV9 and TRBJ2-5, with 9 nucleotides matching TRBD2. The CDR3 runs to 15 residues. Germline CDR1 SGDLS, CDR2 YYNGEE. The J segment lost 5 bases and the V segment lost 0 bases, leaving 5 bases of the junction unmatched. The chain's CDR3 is CASSVVSGRGETQYF. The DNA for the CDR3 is TGTGCCAGCAGCGTAGTTAGCGGGAGAGGGGAGACCCAGTACTTC.

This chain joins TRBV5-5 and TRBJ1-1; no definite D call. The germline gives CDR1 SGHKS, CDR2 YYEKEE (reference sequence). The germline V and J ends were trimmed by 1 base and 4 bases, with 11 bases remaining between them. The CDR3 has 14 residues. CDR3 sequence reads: CASSLSPPTTEAFF. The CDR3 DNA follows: TGTGCCAGCAGCTTGAGCCCCCCCACCACTGAAGCTTTCTTT.

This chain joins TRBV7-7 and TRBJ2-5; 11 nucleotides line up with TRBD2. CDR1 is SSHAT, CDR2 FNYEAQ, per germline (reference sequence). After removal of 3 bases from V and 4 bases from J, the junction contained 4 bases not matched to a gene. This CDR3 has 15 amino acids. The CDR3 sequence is CASSLGLAGGETQYF. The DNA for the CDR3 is TGTGCCAGCAGCTTGGGGCTAGCGGGAGGAGAGACCCAGTACTTC.

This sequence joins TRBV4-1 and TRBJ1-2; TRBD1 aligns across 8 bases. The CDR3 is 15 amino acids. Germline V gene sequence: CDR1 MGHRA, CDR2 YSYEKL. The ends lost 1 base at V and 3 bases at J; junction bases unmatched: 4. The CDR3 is CASSQGTGGDYGYTF. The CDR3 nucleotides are TGCGCCAGCAGCCAAGGCACAGGGGGAGACTATGGCTACACCTTC.

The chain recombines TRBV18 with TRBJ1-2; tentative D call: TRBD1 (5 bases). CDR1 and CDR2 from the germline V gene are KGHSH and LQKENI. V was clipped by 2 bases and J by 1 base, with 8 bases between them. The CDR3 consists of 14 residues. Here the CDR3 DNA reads TGTGCCAGCTCACCAAGGACACGTAACTATGGCTACACCTTC. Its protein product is CASSPRTRNYGYTF. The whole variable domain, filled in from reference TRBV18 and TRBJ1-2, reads NAGVMQNPRHLVRRRGQEARLRCSPMKGHSHVYWYRQLPEEGLKFMVYLQKENIIDESGMPKERFSAEFPKEGPSILRIQQVVRGDSAAYFCASSPRTRNYGYTFGSGTRLTVV.

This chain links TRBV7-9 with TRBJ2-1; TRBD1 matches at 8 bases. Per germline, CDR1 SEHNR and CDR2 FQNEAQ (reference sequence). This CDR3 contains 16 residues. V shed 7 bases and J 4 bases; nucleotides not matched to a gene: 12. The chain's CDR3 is CASTVGWTGQYNEQFF. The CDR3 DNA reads TGTGCCAGCACCGTAGGCTGGACAGGGCAATACAATGAGCAGTTCTTC.

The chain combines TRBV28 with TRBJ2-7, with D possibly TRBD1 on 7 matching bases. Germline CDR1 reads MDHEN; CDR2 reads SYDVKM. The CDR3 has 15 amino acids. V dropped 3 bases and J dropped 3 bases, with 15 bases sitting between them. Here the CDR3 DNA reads TGTGCCAGCAGTTTTGGGGGGACAGTTATCTACGAGCAGTACTTC. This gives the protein CASSFGGTVIYEQYF.